A selection of T cell receptor beta chains follows, all from one sample in a study of metastatic and nonmetastatic thyroid tumors. TCRdb re-clonotyped the PCR reads through MiXCR. The sample has 60,000 or so clones, just over 4% seen once; the top ten hold more than 20%. Sequencing was done on a sample of blood. The source of these receptors is a female donor with papillary thyroid cancer or a benign thyroid nodule (not recorded which). Some clones in this sample may be carry-over from other donors' samples. Both conserved end residues are part of each CDR3. The D gene is left open where the match is weak. Only some rows state a clone size, as once, few, many or a class for expanded clones.

v_call,d_call,j_call,clone_size,cdr3_nt,cdr3_aa
TRBV7-9,-,TRBJ2-1,few,TGTGCCAGCAGCTTAGGAGTGGGCAATGAGCAGTTCTTC,CASSLGVGNEQFF
TRBV25-1,-,TRBJ2-5,many,TGTGCCAGCAGTTACTCGGCGGGATCCCAAGAGACCCAGTACTTC,CASSYSAGSQETQYF
TRBV5-1,TRBD2,TRBJ2-1,many,TGCGCCAGCAGCCCGGGACTAGCGGGAGACGAGCAGTTCTTC,CASSPGLAGDEQFF
TRBV28,-,TRBJ1-2,many,TGTGCCAGCACCCTCCTCGGGACGCACTATGGCTACACCTTC,CASTLLGTHYGYTF
TRBV20-1,TRBD1,TRBJ2-7,many,TGCAGTGCTAGAGATGGGAGGACAGGGGCCCACGAGCAGTACTTC,CSARDGRTGAHEQYF
TRBV10-2,TRBD2,TRBJ2-5,many,TGCGCCAGCAGAGCCGGGACTAGGGACCAAGAGACCCAGTACTTC,CASRAGTRDQETQYF
TRBV10-3,TRBD1,TRBJ1-4,many,TGTGCCATCCGCGGACAGGTTAATGAAAAACTGTTTTTT,CAIRGQVNEKLFF
TRBV20-1,TRBD2,TRBJ2-3,many,TGCAGTGCTAGGGGGGCGACTAGCGGGAGTTCGGATACGCAGTATTTT,CSARGATSGSSDTQYF
TRBV11-2,-,TRBJ2-1,-,TGTGCCAGCAGTCAAAGGGGGGGCCCCTACAATGAGCAGTTCTTC,CASSQRGGPYNEQFF
TRBV7-2,-,TRBJ2-1,-,TGTGCCAGCAGCTGGGTGGGAGGATTGTCCTACAATGAGCAGTTCTTC,CASSWVGGLSYNEQFF
TRBV2,-,TRBJ1-6,many,TGTGCCAGCAGCTACCTGGGGGGGAACTCCTATAATTCACCCCTCCACTTT,CASSYLGGNSYNSPLHF
TRBV10-3,-,TRBJ1-1,few,TGTGCCAGCGGTAGAGCGGAGGTCACTGAAGTTTTCTTT,CASGRAEVTEVFF
TRBV7-2,-,TRBJ1-6,many,TGTGCCAGCAGCTTAGCGGGTGATTCACCCCTCCACTTT,CASSLAGDSPLHF
TRBV6-1,-,TRBJ2-1,few,TGTGCCAGCAGTGACAAATCCCGGGGCTCCTACAATGAGCAGCTCTTC,CASSDKSRGSYNEQLF
TRBV6-1,TRBD2,TRBJ2-1,-,TGTGCCAGCGTGGCGGCGGGAGGGGATGAGCAGTTCTTC,CASVAAGGDEQFF
TRBV6-1,-,TRBJ1-5,many,TGTGCCAGCAGTGAACGGGGGGCGGACCAGCCCCAGCATTTT,CASSERGADQPQHF
TRBV6-4,TRBD2,TRBJ2-3,few,TGTGCCAGCAGTGACTCTAGCGGGGCAGATACGCAGTATTTT,CASSDSSGADTQYF
TRBV19,TRBD2,TRBJ2-1,many,TGTGCCAGTAGTAGGACTAGCCACGGGGCATACAATGAGCAGTTCTTC,CASSRTSHGAYNEQFF
TRBV5-8,TRBD1,TRBJ2-7,many,TGTGCCAGCAGCCTAGACAGGGGGTACGAGCAGTACTTC,CASSLDRGYEQYF
TRBV24-1,TRBD1,TRBJ2-2,few,TGTGCCACCAGTGAGCAGGGGGCGGACACCGGGGAGCTGTTTTTT,CATSEQGADTGELFF
TRBV20-1,TRBD2,TRBJ2-3,many,TGCAGTGCTAGACGGACTAGCGGGGGATACTCATATTTT,CSARRTSGGYSYF
TRBV5-1,-,TRBJ2-7,few,TGCGCCAGCAGCCCCGGGACAAGTCTCTACGAGCAGTACTTC,CASSPGTSLYEQYF
TRBV5-1,-,TRBJ2-1,many,TGCGCCAGCAGTCACACCTGGCCAGGTAGATGGTCCTACAATGAGCAGTTCTTC,CASSHTWPGRWSYNEQFF
TRBV25-1,TRBD1,TRBJ1-2,many,TGTGCCACCAGGGGTAAGGGGGCGGCTGGCTACACCTTC,CATRGKGAAGYTF
TRBV12-3/TRBV12-4,-,TRBJ1-3,-,TGTTCCAGCTGCTTCCTTGGGAACACCATATATTTT,CSSCFLGNTIYF
TRBV28,-,TRBJ1-1,many,TGTGCCAGCAGTTTATTCCGGGACGGGATGAACACTGAAGCTTTCTTT,CASSLFRDGMNTEAFF
TRBV20-1,-,TRBJ2-7,many,TGCAGTGCTATCCGGGACCCCAAGTACGAGCAGTACTTC,CSAIRDPKYEQYF
TRBV5-1,-,TRBJ1-6,-,TGCGCCAGCAACCCCAACTCCGGGACATTTAATTCACCCCTCCACTTT,CASNPNSGTFNSPLHF
TRBV6-1,-,TRBJ2-7,many,TGTGCCAGCAGTGAAGCCCAAGATGGGTACGAGCAGTACTTC,CASSEAQDGYEQYF
TRBV18,TRBD2,TRBJ2-3,-,TGTGCCAGCTCCGCCACTAGCGGGGGGGCCACAGATACGCAGTATTTT,CASSATSGGATDTQYF
TRBV19,-,TRBJ1-1,many,TGTGCCAGTAGTCCCCGTTTGCCCCAGAACACTGAAGCTTTCTTT,CASSPRLPQNTEAFF
TRBV5-6,TRBD1,TRBJ1-5,many,TGTGCCAGCAGCTTGCTGGGACAGAGCAATCAGCCCCAGCATTTT,CASSLLGQSNQPQHF
TRBV5-5,-,TRBJ1-5,few,TGTGCCAGCAGCTTGGAGTTTGGACGGAATCAGCCCCAGCATTTT,CASSLEFGRNQPQHF
TRBV5-1,TRBD2,TRBJ2-7,few,TGCGCCAGCAGCGTTCGCGCAGCGGGAGCCTACGAGCAGTACTTC,CASSVRAAGAYEQYF
TRBV6-5,-,TRBJ2-2,-,TGTGCCAGCAGTTACAGAACCGTGGATCTGTTTTTT,CASSYRTVDLFF
TRBV27,TRBD2,TRBJ2-7,-,TGTGCCAGCATGTCAAGGGGAAGCGGGAGGTACTACGAGCAGTACTTC,CASMSRGSGRYYEQYF
TRBV27,-,TRBJ2-3,many,TGTGCCAGCAGTTTAGGGGGCGGGAAGACAGATACGCAGTATTTT,CASSLGGGKTDTQYF
TRBV19,TRBD2,TRBJ2-1,few,TGTGCCAGTAGTCTCTATAGCGGGCCCTACCCCAATGAGCAGTTCTTC,CASSLYSGPYPNEQFF
TRBV6-1,-,TRBJ2-3,many,TGTGCCACCGCAGTGTATAGGGGTACAGATACGCAGTATTTT,CATAVYRGTDTQYF
TRBV20-1,-,TRBJ2-4,many,TGCAGTGCTAGCGGGAACGGCAACATTCAGTACTTC,CSASGNGNIQYF
TRBV18,-,TRBJ1-2,few,TGTGCCAGCTCACCGGGAACGGAGGGCTACACCTTC,CASSPGTEGYTF
TRBV20-1,TRBD2,TRBJ2-5,many,TGCAGTGCTGAAATGGGACTAGCGGGAGGGCATGAGACCCAGTACTTC,CSAEMGLAGGHETQYF
TRBV12-3/TRBV12-4,-,TRBJ1-5,-,TGTGCCAGCAGTTTTAGGCACTCGGGCACTCAACCCCAGCATTTT,CASSFRHSGTQPQHF
TRBV5-1,-,TRBJ2-7,many,TGCGCCAGCAGCCCTAGCTCGGTCTACGAGCAGTACTTC,CASSPSSVYEQYF
TRBV5-1,TRBD1,TRBJ1-2,many,TGCGCCAGCAGCACGGACAGGGGCGGCTATGGCTACACCTTC,CASSTDRGGYGYTF
TRBV2,TRBD2,TRBJ2-3,many,TGTGCCAGCAGCTTGACTAGCGGGATTATAACAGATACGCAGTATTTT,CASSLTSGIITDTQYF
TRBV6-1,-,TRBJ2-5,few,TGTGCCAGCAGTCCCCAGGTTGGGGAGACCCAGTACTTC,CASSPQVGETQYF
TRBV18,TRBD2,TRBJ2-2,many,TGTGCCAGCTCAGGACCCCTAGCGGCGAACACCGGGGAGCTGTTTTTT,CASSGPLAANTGELFF
TRBV24-1,TRBD2,TRBJ2-1,many,TGTGCCACCCAGGGACTAGCGGAATACAATGAGCAGTTCTTC,CATQGLAEYNEQFF
TRBV20-1,-,TRBJ2-7,many,TGCAGTGTTTCGCCCTACTACGAGCAGTACTTC,CSVSPYYEQYF
TRBV5-1,TRBD1,TRBJ2-1,few,TGCGCCAGCAGCCATGACAGGGGACGATACAATGAGCAGTTCTTC,CASSHDRGRYNEQFF
TRBV28,TRBD2,TRBJ2-3,-,TGTGCCGTGACTAGCGGAGCAGGAGTTACAGATACGCAGTATTTT,CAVTSGAGVTDTQYF
TRBV6-1,-,TRBJ1-5,once,TGTGCCAGCAATGAACCCGGGCAGGCGAACAAGCAGCCCCAGCATTTT,CASNEPGQANKQPQHF
TRBV12-5,TRBD1,TRBJ2-7,-,TGTGCTAGTGGTTCCGGACAGGTGTTCTACGAGCAGTACTTC,CASGSGQVFYEQYF
TRBV5-1,-,TRBJ2-7,many,TGCGCCAGCAGCTTGGCTCTGGGCTCCGAGCAGTACTTC,CASSLALGSEQYF